This note documents a single T cell receptor beta chain sequence. Its antigen is still unknown. The source of the sample is a study of early T cells in non-severe SARS-CoV-2 infection. At the level of the study: Chains from this unsorted whole-blood bulk RNA could not be paired.

Unique molecular identifiers tagged individual cDNA molecules. TCRdb independently ran MiXCR on the 5' RACE reads; one entry per CDR3 protein. The profile shows about 61,000 distinct CDR3 sequences, 11% of them singletons. CDR3 length: 19 residues. CDR1 is LGHNA and CDR2 is YSLEER in the germline V gene. V was pared by 0 bases and J by 5 bases, with 11 bases of the junction left unmatched. Whole-study findings and limits: Matching against VDJdb likely underestimated virus-specific expansions, favoring anti-spike CD8.

This sequence originates from an adult who was a healthcare worker with PCR-confirmed SARS-CoV-2 infection or an uninfected control (not recorded which). The specimen was whole blood. V is TRBV4-3 and J is TRBJ1-6, with 9 bases that match TRBD1. In DNA, the CDR3 is TGCGCCAGCAGCCAAGAGGGGGCCGGGACAGGGCCCAATAATTCACCCCTCCACTTT. This gives the protein CASSQEGAGTGPNNSPLHF.